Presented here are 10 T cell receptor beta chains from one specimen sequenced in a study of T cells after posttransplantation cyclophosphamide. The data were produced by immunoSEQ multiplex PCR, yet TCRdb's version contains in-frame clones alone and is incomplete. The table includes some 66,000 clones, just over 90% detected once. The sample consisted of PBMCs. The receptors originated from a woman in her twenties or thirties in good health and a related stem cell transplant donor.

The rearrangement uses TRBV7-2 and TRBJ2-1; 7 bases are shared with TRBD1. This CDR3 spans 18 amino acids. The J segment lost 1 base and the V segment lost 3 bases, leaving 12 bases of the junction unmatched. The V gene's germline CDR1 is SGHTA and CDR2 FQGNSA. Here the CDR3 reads CASSLEPTGRTSYNEQFF. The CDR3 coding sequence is TGTGCCAGCAGCTTGGAGCCGACAGGGCGCACTTCCTACAATGAGCAGTTCTTC.

The CDR3 nucleotides read TGTGCCAGCAGCCAAGTAACACTCGGGGGGGCAGATACGCAGTATTTT. It is translated as CASSQVTLGGADTQYF. The rearrangement links TRBV4-2 to TRBJ2-3; 8 positions agree with TRBD2. V lost 1 base, J lost 4 bases, and 7 bases stayed unmatched. Germline V gives CDR1 LGHNA, CDR2 YNFKEQ. This CDR3 is built from 16 residues.

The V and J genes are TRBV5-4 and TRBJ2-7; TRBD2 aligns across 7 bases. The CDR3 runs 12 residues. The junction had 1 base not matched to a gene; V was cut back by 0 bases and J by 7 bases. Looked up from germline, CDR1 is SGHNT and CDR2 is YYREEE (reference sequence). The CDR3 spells CASSLAGGEQYF. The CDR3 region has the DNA TGTGCCAGCAGCTTGGCGGGGGGAGAGCAGTACTTC.

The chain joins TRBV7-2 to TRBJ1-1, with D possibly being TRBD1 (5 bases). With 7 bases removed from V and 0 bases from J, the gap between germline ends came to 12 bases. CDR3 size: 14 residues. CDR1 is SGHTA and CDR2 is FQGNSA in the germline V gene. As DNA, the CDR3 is TGTGCCAGCAACCCGACAGTCATGAACACTGAAGCTTTCTTT. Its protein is CASNPTVMNTEAFF.

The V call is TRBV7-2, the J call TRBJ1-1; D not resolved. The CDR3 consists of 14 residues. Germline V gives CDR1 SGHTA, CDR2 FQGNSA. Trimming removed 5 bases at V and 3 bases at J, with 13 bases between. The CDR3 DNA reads TGTGCCAGCAGCACCGGACCGCAGCACACTGAAGCTTTCTTT. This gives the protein CASSTGPQHTEAFF.

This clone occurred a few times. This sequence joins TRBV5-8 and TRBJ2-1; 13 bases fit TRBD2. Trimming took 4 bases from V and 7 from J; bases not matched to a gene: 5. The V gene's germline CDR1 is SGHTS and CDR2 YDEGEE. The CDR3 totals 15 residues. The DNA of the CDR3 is TGTGCCAGCAGCCCCGGGACTAGCGGGACAAATGAGCAGTTCTTC. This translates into CASSPGTSGTNEQFF.

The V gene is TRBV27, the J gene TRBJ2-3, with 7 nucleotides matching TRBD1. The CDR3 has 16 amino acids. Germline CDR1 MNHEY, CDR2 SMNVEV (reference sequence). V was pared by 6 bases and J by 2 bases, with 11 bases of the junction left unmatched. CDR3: CASRTLGTATTDTQYF. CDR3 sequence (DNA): TGTGCCAGCAGAACTTTAGGGACAGCCACCACAGATACGCAGTATTTT.

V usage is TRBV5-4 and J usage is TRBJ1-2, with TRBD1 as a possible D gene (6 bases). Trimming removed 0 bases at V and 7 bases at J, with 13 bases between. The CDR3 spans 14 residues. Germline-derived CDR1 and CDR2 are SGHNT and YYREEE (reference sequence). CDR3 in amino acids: CASSLVGAGFGYTF. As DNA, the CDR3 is TGTGCCAGCAGCTTGGTGGGGGCTGGCTTTGGCTACACCTTC.

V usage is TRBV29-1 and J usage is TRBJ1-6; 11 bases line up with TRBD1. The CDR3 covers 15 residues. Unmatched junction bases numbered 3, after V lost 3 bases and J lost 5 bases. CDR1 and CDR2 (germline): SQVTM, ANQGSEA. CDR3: CSVEAGQGDNSPLHF. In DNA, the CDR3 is TGCAGCGTTGAGGCGGGACAGGGGGATAATTCACCCCTCCACTTT.

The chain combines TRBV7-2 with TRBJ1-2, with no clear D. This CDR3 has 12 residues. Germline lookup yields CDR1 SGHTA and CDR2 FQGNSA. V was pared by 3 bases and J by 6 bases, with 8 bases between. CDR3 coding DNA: TGTGCCAGCAGCTTTTCCGGGGATGGCTACACCTTC. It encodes CASSFSGDGYTF.